The T cell receptor (beta chain) under discussion was sequenced for a study of early T cells in non-severe SARS-CoV-2 infection. This CDR3 has 14 residues. The V gene lost 0 bases and the J gene lost 4 bases, with 9 bases spanning the gap. Germline loops: CDR1 MNHEY, CDR2 SVGAGI. This clonotype has only a few counts. TCRdb processed the 5' RACE reads anew with MiXCR; each CDR3 protein has one entry. The data contain about 39,000 distinct CDR3 sequences, 7.1% of them seen just once; the ten biggest clones take up around 4.5%. V and J are TRBV6-5 and TRBJ1-1, with no clear D. The clonotype comes from an adult who was a healthcare worker with PCR-confirmed SARS-CoV-2 infection or an uninfected control (not recorded which). The sequenced sample was whole blood. The CDR3, as DNA: TGTGCCAGCAGTTACTCCCGTCCGGCCACTGAAGCTTTCTTT. It specifies CASSYSRPATEAFF.